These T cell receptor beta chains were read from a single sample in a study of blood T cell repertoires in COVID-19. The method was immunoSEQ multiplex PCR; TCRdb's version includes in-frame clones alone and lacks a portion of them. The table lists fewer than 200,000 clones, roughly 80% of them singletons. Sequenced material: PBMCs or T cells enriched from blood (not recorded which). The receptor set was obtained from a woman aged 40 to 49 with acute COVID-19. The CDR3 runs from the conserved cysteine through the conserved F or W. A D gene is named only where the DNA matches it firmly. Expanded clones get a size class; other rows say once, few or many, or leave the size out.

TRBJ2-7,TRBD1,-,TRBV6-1,TGTGCCAGCAGTGAGGAAGGTTGGACAGGGGTCTACGAGCAGTACTTC,CASSEEGWTGVYEQYF
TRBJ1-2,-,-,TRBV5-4,TGTGCCAGCAGCTTTCGAGGCCAGAACTATGGCTACACCTTC,CASSFRGQNYGYTF
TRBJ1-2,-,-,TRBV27,TGTGTCAGCAGTTTATCGGCCCTTTGGGGCTACACCTTC,CVSSLSALWGYTF
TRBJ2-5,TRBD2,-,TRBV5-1,TGCGCCAGCAGCTTGGGACGGCGGGAGGGCCAAGAGACCCAGTACTTC,CASSLGRREGQETQYF
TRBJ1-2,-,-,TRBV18,TGTGCCACCACAGGAGATTCTCTTAATGGCTACACCTTC,CATTGDSLNGYTF
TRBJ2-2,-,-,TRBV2,TGTGCCAGCGGCGCACTTAGCCCTACGAACACCGGGGAGCTGTTTTTT,CASGALSPTNTGELFF
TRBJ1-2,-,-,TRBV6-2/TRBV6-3,TGTGCCAGCAGTGCCCCTGTCGGGGGTTCCAACTATGGCTACACCTTC,CASSAPVGGSNYGYTF
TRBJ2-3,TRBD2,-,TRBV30,TGTGCCTGGAGTAAGCTAGCGGGAGGGCCTGTGAGCACAGATACGCAGTATTTT,CAWSKLAGGPVSTDTQYF
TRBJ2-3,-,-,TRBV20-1,TGCAGTGCTAGTGGCCGGGACACAGGAACAGATACGCAGTATTTT,CSASGRDTGTDTQYF
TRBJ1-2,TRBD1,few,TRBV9,TGTGCCAGCAGCATCGGGACAGCAGCTAACTATGGCTACACCTTC,CASSIGTAANYGYTF
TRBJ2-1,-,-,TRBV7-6,TGTGCCAGCAGCTTAGCCCCACGGGAGCCGGGTGAGCAGTTCTTC,CASSLAPREPGEQFF
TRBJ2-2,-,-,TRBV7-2,TGTGCCAGCAGCTTAGGGACTATCACCGGGGAGCTGTTTTTT,CASSLGTITGELFF
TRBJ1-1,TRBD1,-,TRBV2,TGTGCCAGCACCGGGGAAGACAGGGTAAACACTGAAGCTTTCTTT,CASTGEDRVNTEAFF
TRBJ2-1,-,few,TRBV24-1,TGTGCCACCAGTGATCCCGGGGAGTCCCGAGCGAATGAGCAGTTCTTC,CATSDPGESRANEQFF
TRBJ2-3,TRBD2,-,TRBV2,TGTGCCAGCACCAAGCGGGGGGAAGATACGCAGTATTTT,CASTKRGEDTQYF
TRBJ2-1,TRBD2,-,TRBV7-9,TGTGCCAGCAAGCCCGGGACTAGCGGGGGGAATGAGCAGTTCTTC,CASKPGTSGGNEQFF
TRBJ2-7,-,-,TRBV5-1,TGCGCCAGCAGCTTGGGAGGGGGAGGGCCCGGGGCCTCCTACGAGCAGTACTTC,CASSLGGGGPGASYEQYF
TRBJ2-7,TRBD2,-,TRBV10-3,TGTGCCATCAGTGATTCCCCCCTAGCGGGAGGGCAACACGAGCAGTACTTC,CAISDSPLAGGQHEQYF